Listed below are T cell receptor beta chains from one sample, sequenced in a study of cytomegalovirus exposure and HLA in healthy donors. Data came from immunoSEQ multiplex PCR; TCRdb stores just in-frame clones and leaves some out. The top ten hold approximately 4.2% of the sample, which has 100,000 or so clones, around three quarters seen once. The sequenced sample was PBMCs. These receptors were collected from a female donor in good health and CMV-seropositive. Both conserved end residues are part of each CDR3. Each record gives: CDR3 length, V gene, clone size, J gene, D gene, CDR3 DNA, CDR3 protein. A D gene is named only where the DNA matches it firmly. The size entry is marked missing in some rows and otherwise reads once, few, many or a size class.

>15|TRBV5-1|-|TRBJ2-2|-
TGCGCCAGCAGCTTGTTCCAGACGAACACCGGGGAGCTGTTTTTT
CASSLFQTNTGELFF
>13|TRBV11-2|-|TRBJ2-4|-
TGTGCCAGCAGCTTAATCCAGGGCGGCAGTCAGTACTTC
CASSLIQGGSQYF
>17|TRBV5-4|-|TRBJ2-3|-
TGTGCCAGCATCCCAGGCCAAGCAACAGGGCTGCTGGCGACGCAGTATTTT
CASIPGQATGLLATQYF
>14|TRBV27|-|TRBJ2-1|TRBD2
TGTGCCAGCAGTACTAGCGGGGGATACAATGAGCAGTTCTTC
CASSTSGGYNEQFF
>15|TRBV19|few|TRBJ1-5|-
TGTGCCAGTAGTATTGGACAGAGCTACAATCAGCCCCAGCATTTT
CASSIGQSYNQPQHF
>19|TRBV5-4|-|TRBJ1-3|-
TGTGCCAGCAGCGTGCTCCCCCGGGGTATGGCAGCGAGTGGAAACACCATATATTTT
CASSVLPRGMAASGNTIYF
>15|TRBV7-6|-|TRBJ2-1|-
TGTGCCAGCAGCCGACTAGACGGGGCAGGCAGTGAGCAGTTCTTC
CASSRLDGAGSEQFF
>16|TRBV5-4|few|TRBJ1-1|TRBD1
TGTGCCAGCAGCTTGAGGACAGGATTGTCTGGGACTGAAGCTTTCTTT
CASSLRTGLSGTEAFF
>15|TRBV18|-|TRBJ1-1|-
TGTGCCAGCTCACCAAGTTTTCAGGTGAACACTGAAGCTTTCTTT
CASSPSFQVNTEAFF
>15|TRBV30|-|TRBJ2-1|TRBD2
TGTGCCTGGAGTGCCCTGGGGGCGGGAGGCAATGAGCAGTTCTTC
CAWSALGAGGNEQFF
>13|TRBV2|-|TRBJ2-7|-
TGTGCCAGCAGGGACGGACTCTCGTACGAGCAGTACTTC
CASRDGLSYEQYF
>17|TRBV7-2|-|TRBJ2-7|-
TGTGCCAGCAGCTTAGGTTTGCAGGGGTCTTTTCGAGACGAGCAGTACTTC
CASSLGLQGSFRDEQYF
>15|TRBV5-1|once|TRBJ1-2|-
TGCGCCAGCAGCCCCGGGGGAGGGGGTAAAGGTGGCTACACCTTC
CASSPGGGGKGGYTF
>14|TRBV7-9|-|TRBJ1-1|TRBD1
TGTTCCAGCAGCTTAGGGGACAGACACACTGAAGCTTTCTTT
CSSSLGDRHTEAFF
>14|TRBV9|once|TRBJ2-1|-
TGTGCCAGCAGCGTAGTGTCAGGGTCAGATGAGCAGTTCTTC
CASSVVSGSDEQFF
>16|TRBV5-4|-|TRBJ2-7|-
TGTGCCAGCAGCTCACCCCGTTGGAGGGGGCAAGGCGAGCAGTACTTC
CASSSPRWRGQGEQYF
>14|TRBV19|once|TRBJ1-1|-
TGTGCCAGTAGTATAGTTAGCACGAACACTGAAGCTTTCTTT
CASSIVSTNTEAFF
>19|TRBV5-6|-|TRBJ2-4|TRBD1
TGTGCCAGCAGCTTGGGACGGACAGGGCCCGTGCTGGCCAAAAACAGTCAGTACTTC
CASSLGRTGPVLAKNSQYF
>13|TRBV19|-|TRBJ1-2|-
TGTGCCACTTCCCGAGGGTCTAACTATGGCTACACCTTC
CATSRGSNYGYTF
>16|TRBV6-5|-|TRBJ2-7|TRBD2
TGTGCCAGCAGTTCCGGGACTAGCGGACTCTCCTACGAGCAGTACTTC
CASSSGTSGLSYEQYF
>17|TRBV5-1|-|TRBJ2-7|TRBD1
TGCGCCAGCAGCTTGGCCACAACCGGGACAGGGGCCTACGAGCAGTACTTC
CASSLATTGTGAYEQYF
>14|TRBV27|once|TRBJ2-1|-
TGTGCCAGCTCCCGGGAGCGGGCCTACAATGAGCAGTTCTTC
CASSRERAYNEQFF
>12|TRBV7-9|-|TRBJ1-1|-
TGTTCCAGCAGCTTTAAGAACACTGAAGCTTTCTTT
CSSSFKNTEAFF
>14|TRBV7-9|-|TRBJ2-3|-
TGTGCCAGCAGCTTAGTTCATAGAACAGATACGCAGTATTTT
CASSLVHRTDTQYF
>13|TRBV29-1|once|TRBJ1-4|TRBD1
TGCAGCGGAACACAGGGGGCCGATGAAAAACTGTTTTTT
CSGTQGADEKLFF
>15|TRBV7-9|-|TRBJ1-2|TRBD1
TGTGCCAGCAGCCCATACGGGACAGGCCATGGGGGCTACACCTTC
CASSPYGTGHGGYTF
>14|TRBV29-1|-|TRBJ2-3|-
TGCAGCGTTGAAGATTACGGGAGCACAGATACGCAGTATTTT
CSVEDYGSTDTQYF
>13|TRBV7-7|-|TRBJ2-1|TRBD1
TGTGCCAGCAGCTCCGACAGGGGCAATGAGCAGTTCTTC
CASSSDRGNEQFF
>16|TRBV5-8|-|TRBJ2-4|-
TGTGCCAGCAGCTTGGAGGGGGTTTCAGCCAAAAACATTCAGTACTTC
CASSLEGVSAKNIQYF
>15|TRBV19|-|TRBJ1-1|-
TGTGCCAGTAGTATTGGGGGCAGCATGAACACTGAAGCTTTCTTT
CASSIGGSMNTEAFF
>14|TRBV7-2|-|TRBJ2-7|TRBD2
TGTGCCAGCGCCTCGGCTAGCGGCTACTACGAGCAGTACTTC
CASASASGYYEQYF
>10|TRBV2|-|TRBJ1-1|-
TGTGCCAGCAGGGCCGAGGAAGGTTTCTTT
CASRAEEGFF
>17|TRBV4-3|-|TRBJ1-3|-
TGCGCCAGCAGCCAAGAACAGACAGGCGCTGGGGGAAACACCATATATTTT
CASSQEQTGAGGNTIYF
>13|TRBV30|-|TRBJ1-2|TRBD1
TGTGCCTGGAGTAGACAGGGGGTCGGGGGCTACACCTTC
CAWSRQGVGGYTF
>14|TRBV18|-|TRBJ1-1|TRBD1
TGTGCCAGCTCAGCCCCAGGGGGCCGCACTGAAGCTTTCTTT
CASSAPGGRTEAFF
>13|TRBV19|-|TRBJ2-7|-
TGTGCCAGTAGTCTCCGAGGGATCGACGAGCAGTACTTC
CASSLRGIDEQYF
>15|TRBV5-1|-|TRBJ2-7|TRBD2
TGCGCCAGCAGCTCGGGACTAGCGGGTTCGTACGAGCAGTACTTC
CASSSGLAGSYEQYF
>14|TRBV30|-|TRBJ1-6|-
TGTGCCTGGAACCCCGAAGCGTCCAATTCACCCCTCCACTTT
CAWNPEASNSPLHF
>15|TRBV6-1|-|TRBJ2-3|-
TGTGCCAGCAGTCCACCCCAGGACTACACAGATACGCAGTATTTT
CASSPPQDYTDTQYF
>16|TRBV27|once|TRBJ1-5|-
TGTGCCAGCAGTTCATCGGCAGGGTATAGCAATCAGCCCCAGCATTTT
CASSSSAGYSNQPQHF
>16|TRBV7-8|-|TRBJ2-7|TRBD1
TGTGCCAGCAGCTTGAACCACGGACAGGGGGCTGGCGAGCAGTACTTC
CASSLNHGQGAGEQYF
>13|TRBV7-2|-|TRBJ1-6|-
TGTGCCAGTTCGACAGGCGCTCTGGGACCCCTCCACTTT
CASSTGALGPLHF
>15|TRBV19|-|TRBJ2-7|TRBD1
TGTGCCAGTAGTATCCCGGGACAGGGTGCCAACGAGCAGTACTTC
CASSIPGQGANEQYF
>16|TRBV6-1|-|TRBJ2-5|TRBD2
TGTGCCAGCAGTGAGAATAGCGGGAGGCTCCAAGAGACCCAGTACTTC
CASSENSGRLQETQYF
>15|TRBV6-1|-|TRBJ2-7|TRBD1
TGTGCCAGCAGTGAGGAGCCGGGACAGGGCTACGAGCAGTACTTC
CASSEEPGQGYEQYF
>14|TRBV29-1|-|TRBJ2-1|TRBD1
TGCAGCGTTGAAGATTGGGACAGGGTCAATGAGCAGTTCTTC
CSVEDWDRVNEQFF
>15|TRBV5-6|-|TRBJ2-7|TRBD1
TGTGCCAGCAGCCCACCGGGACAGATCCCCTACGAGCAGTACTTC
CASSPPGQIPYEQYF
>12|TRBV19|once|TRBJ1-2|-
TGTGCCAGTAGTATACCAGGGGCCAGTTACACCTTC
CASSIPGASYTF
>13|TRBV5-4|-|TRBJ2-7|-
TGTGCCAGCAGCCTCCCTCGGTCGGGCGAGCAGTACTTC
CASSLPRSGEQYF